These T cell receptor beta chains were read from a single sample in a study of cytomegalovirus exposure and HLA in healthy donors. Measured with immunoSEQ multiplex PCR; TCRdb has only the in-frame clones, and not every one. The data hold 150,000 to 200,000 clones, with 65% to 85% observed a single time. The specimen sequenced was PBMCs. Receptors were obtained from a woman between 45 and 60 years old in good health and CMV-seropositive. The CDR3 runs from the conserved cysteine through the conserved F or W. A D gene is named only where the DNA matches it firmly. Size is stated for part of the rows, as once, few or many counts, or as a class when the clone is expanded.

clone_size d_call j_call v_call cdr3_nt cdr3_aa
few NA TRBJ1-1 TRBV10-3 TGTGCCACGGGGGGGAACACTGAAGCTTTCTTT CATGGNTEAFF
NA NA TRBJ2-2 TRBV30 TGTGCCTGGAGTGTTCTGGGGGAGCTGTTTTTT CAWSVLGELFF
few TRBD1 TRBJ1-3 TRBV23-1 TGCGCCAGCAGTCTGAGCACCGGGACAGGGGACGATTTCTCTGGAAACACCATATATTTT CASSLSTGTGDDFSGNTIYF
NA NA TRBJ2-3 TRBV7-9 TGTTCCAGCAGCTCACTCGACAGAACCATGGTTACGCAGTATTTT CSSSSLDRTMVTQYF
NA NA TRBJ1-6 TRBV25-1 TGTGCCAGCAGTGTGCAGGGTGGTTGGGATTCACCCCTCCACTTT CASSVQGGWDSPLHF
NA NA TRBJ1-1 TRBV2 TGTGCCAGCAGTGCCCCCCGGGTAGGGGGAAACACTGAAGCTTTCTTT CASSAPRVGGNTEAFF
NA NA TRBJ2-1 TRBV4-1 TGCGCCAGCAGCCAGGGAACCCCACGGGGGAATGAGCAGTTCTTC CASSQGTPRGNEQFF
NA TRBD1 TRBJ2-2 TRBV10-1 TGCGCCAGCAGTGACCCCGGGACAGGGGATAACACCGGGGAGCTGTTTTTT CASSDPGTGDNTGELFF
NA TRBD1 TRBJ1-1 TRBV4-2 TGTGCCAGCACCACTTTAGAGGACAGGGATGAAGCTTTCTTT CASTTLEDRDEAFF
NA TRBD2 TRBJ2-3 TRBV9 TGTGCCAGCAGCGTAGTGGGAGGGATCACAGATACGCAGTATTTT CASSVVGGITDTQYF
NA TRBD2 TRBJ2-5 TRBV7-9 TGTTCCAGCAGCTCAGCGGGGGGCCAAGAGACCCAGTACTTC CSSSSAGGQETQYF
NA TRBD1 TRBJ2-6 TRBV5-4 TGTGCCAGCGGGTCACAGGGGGCGAGCTCTGGGGCCAACGTCCTGACTTTC CASGSQGASSGANVLTF
NA NA TRBJ2-5 TRBV18 TGTGCCAGCTCACCACAGGGGGAGACCCAGTACTTC CASSPQGETQYF
NA TRBD1 TRBJ1-2 TRBV19 TGTGCCAGTAGAACCGACAGGGCGCATGGCTACACCTTC CASRTDRAHGYTF
NA NA TRBJ2-3 TRBV4-1 TGCGCCAGCAGCCCGGACTACACAGATACGCAGTATTTT CASSPDYTDTQYF
NA TRBD1 TRBJ1-2 TRBV5-4 TGTGCCAGCAGCCCCGGACAGGGGGTAAGCTATGGCTACACCTTC CASSPGQGVSYGYTF
NA NA TRBJ1-4 TRBV4-2 TGTGCCAGCAGCCTTACGGAGGAAAAACTGTTTTTT CASSLTEEKLFF
NA TRBD1 TRBJ2-7 TRBV4-1 TGCGCCAGCAGCCAAATTCCGGGACAGGGGGTGGGGTACGAGCAGTACTTC CASSQIPGQGVGYEQYF
once NA TRBJ1-1 TRBV11-2 TGTGCCAGCAGCCCACCGGGGGGGCGCAACACTGAAGCTTTCTTT CASSPPGGRNTEAFF
few NA TRBJ2-2 TRBV11-1 TGTGCCAGCAGGCGAGGGCTTATGACGGACACCGGGGAGCTGTTTTTT CASRRGLMTDTGELFF
NA TRBD1 TRBJ2-2 TRBV18 TGTGCCAGCTCACCACCAGGGACAGGGACCGGGGAGCTGTTTTTT CASSPPGTGTGELFF
NA NA TRBJ2-1 TRBV5-8 TGTGCCAGCAGCCACCGGGGGCAGTTCTTC CASSHRGQFF
NA NA TRBJ2-6 TRBV6-6 TGTGCCAGCAGCTCAGGGCTCTCTGGGGCCAACGTCCTGACTTTC CASSSGLSGANVLTF
NA TRBD2 TRBJ2-7 TRBV19 TGTGCCAGTAGTCCAACAGCGGGGGGATCCTACGAGCAGTACTTC CASSPTAGGSYEQYF
few NA TRBJ2-3 TRBV19 TGTGCCAGTAGTATAGGGCCCAGGTCCACAGATACGCAGTATTTT CASSIGPRSTDTQYF
few TRBD1 TRBJ2-7 TRBV29-1 TGCAGCGTTCAGACAGGGGCGTCCTACGAGCAGTACTTC CSVQTGASYEQYF
NA NA TRBJ2-7 TRBV5-1 TGCGCCAGCAGCGGGCGACAAGGGGCCTACGAGCAGTACTTC CASSGRQGAYEQYF
NA TRBD2 TRBJ2-1 TRBV9 TGTGCCAGCAGCCTTAGCGGGGGATACAATGAGCAGTTCTTC CASSLSGGYNEQFF
NA NA TRBJ2-5 TRBV7-9 TGTTCCAGCAGCTTAGGGTGGAGTAGCGGCACACAAGAGACCCAGTACTTC CSSSLGWSSGTQETQYF
NA TRBD1 TRBJ1-1 TRBV7-6 TGTGCCAGCAGCTCCCGACAGGGTGCAGGGACTGAAGCTTTCTTT CASSSRQGAGTEAFF
many TRBD1 TRBJ1-6 TRBV6-5 TGTGCCAGCAGTCCGACCGGGACAGGGGAGTCACCCCTCCACTTT CASSPTGTGESPLHF
NA TRBD1 TRBJ2-5 TRBV6-5 TGTGCCAGCAGACACCTGACAGGGGCTGCAGAGACCCAGTACTTC CASRHLTGAAETQYF
few TRBD2 TRBJ2-5 TRBV30 TGTGCCTGGAGTGCACTAGCGGGGCTCACGGAGACCCAGTACTTC CAWSALAGLTETQYF
NA NA TRBJ2-7 TRBV19 TGTGCCAGTAGTTCCCCCTGGCTGAACGAGCAGTACTTC CASSSPWLNEQYF
NA NA TRBJ1-1 TRBV6-4 TGTGCCAGCAGTCAGAATTCGAACACTGAAGCTTTCTTT CASSQNSNTEAFF
few NA TRBJ2-2 TRBV5-1 TGCGCCAGCAGCTTGGGCCCAGGGCCCTCCACCGGGGAGCTGTTTTTT CASSLGPGPSTGELFF
once TRBD2 TRBJ2-1 TRBV9 TGTGCCAGCAGCGTATCACCTAGCGGGGATTCTTACAATGAGCAGTTCTTC CASSVSPSGDSYNEQFF
NA NA TRBJ1-2 TRBV4-1 TGCGCCAGCAGCCAAGCACTCGCTAACTATGGCTACACCTTC CASSQALANYGYTF
once TRBD1 TRBJ1-2 TRBV2 TGTGCCAGCAGTCGGACAGGGACCAACTATGGCTACACCTTC CASSRTGTNYGYTF
NA NA TRBJ2-7 TRBV6-6 TGTGCCAGCAGTCGAGACAGATCCTACGAGCAGTACTTC CASSRDRSYEQYF
NA NA TRBJ2-5 TRBV5-4 TGTGCCAGCGCAACGAGGGGGAGGGTCCAAGAGACCCAGTACTTC CASATRGRVQETQYF
NA TRBD1 TRBJ2-7 TRBV2 TGTGCCAGCGGTAGACAGGGGGCCTACGAGCAGTACTTC CASGRQGAYEQYF
NA TRBD1 TRBJ1-6 TRBV11-2 TGTGCCAGCAGCTGGGGGACAGGGGCTTTCCCCCTCCACTTT CASSWGTGAFPLHF
NA TRBD1 TRBJ1-2 TRBV2 TGTGCCAGCGGAGGACAGGGGGCGAGGTATGGCTACACCTTC CASGGQGARYGYTF
NA TRBD1 TRBJ1-1 TRBV6-5 TGTGCCAGCAGTCGACAGGGGATTTCTCCTGAAGCTTTCTTT CASSRQGISPEAFF
NA NA TRBJ2-3 TRBV19 TGTGCCAGTAGACGGACAAGCACAGATACGCAGTATTTT CASRRTSTDTQYF